The clone carrying this T cell receptor (beta chain) was picked up one time. As for time point: after neoadjuvant nivolumab, at surgical resection. Stage II-IVA oral cavity squamous cell carcinoma was new and untreated by systemic or radiation therapy. The data belong to a study of neoadjuvant anti-PD-1 for oral cavity cancer. Study-level background: Patients without progression received a fourth nivolumab dose around day 43, then surgical resection on days 50-56.

CDR1 and CDR2 from the germline V gene are SGHAT and FQNNGV. CDR3 length: 15 amino acids. Trimming pared 1 base from V and 5 bases from J, leaving 14 bases between. PBMC libraries mostly used about 500 ng of input genomic DNA, with six replicates per sample. Assay: immunoSEQ multiplex PCR; the TCRdb copy retains only in-frame clones and omits some. The table shows tens of thousands of clones, with roughly 85% occurring only once. The genes are TRBV11-2 and TRBJ2-5; no reliable D call. Sequencing was performed on PBMCs, taken after nivolumab (anti-PD-1) treatment. The clonotype was recovered from a person aged 35 to 85 with oral cavity squamous cell carcinoma. CDR3 amino acids: CASSLGSVLGETQYF. CDR3 nucleotides: TGTGCCAGCAGCTTAGGGTCGGTTCTAGGGGAGACCCAGTACTTC. The full variable domain, its missing parts supplied by reference TRBV11-2 and TRBJ2-5, is EAGVAQSPRYKIIEKRQSVAFWCNPISGHATLYWYQQILGQGPKLLIQFQNNGVVDDSQLPKDRFSAERLKGVDSTLKIQPAKLEDSAVYLCASSLGSVLGETQYFGPGTRLLVL.